The 5 T cell receptor beta chains below were found in one sample sequenced in a study of T cells in Graves' hyperthyroidism and ophthalmopathy. RNA transcripts were the template for amplifying TCR beta CDR3 regions. TCR CDR3 regions were first amplified by RT-PCR with HTBI primers. TCRdb re-derived calls from the multiplex PCR reads in MiXCR, one entry per CDR3 protein. The sample lists 300,000 to 350,000 distinct CDR3 sequences; around 20% were seen once. The sample consisted of blood. Receptor source: a woman aged 50 to 60 with Graves' hyperthyroidism.

This clonotype was recorded a few times. The V call is TRBV6-1, the J call TRBJ1-4, with D uncertain. Trimming left V 7 bases short and J 5 bases short, with 14 bases between. Germline V gene data show CDR1 as MNHNS and CDR2 as SASEGT. The length of the CDR3 is 14 residues. The CDR3 here is CASTPTRKNEKLFF. The CDR3 region has the DNA TGTGCCAGCACCCCGACCAGGAAGAATGAAAAACTGTTTTTT.

This clonotype came up many times. The rearrangement joins TRBV2 to TRBJ1-5; unclear D gene. V dropped 6 bases and J dropped 4 bases, with 13 bases sitting between them. Germline loops: CDR1 SNHLY, CDR2 FYNNEI. This CDR3 has 14 residues. CDR3 residues: CASSELRSNQPQHF. The CDR3 DNA reads as TGTGCCAGCAGCGAACTTAGGTCTAATCAGCCCCAGCATTTT.

This clonotype was counted many times. The rearrangement joins TRBV3-1 to TRBJ1-5; the D is unclear. Germline V lookup: CDR1 LGHDT, CDR2 YNNKEL (reference sequence). V was trimmed by 1 base and J by 5 bases, leaving 9 bases between them. The CDR3 sequence is 14 residues long. CDR3 amino acids: CASSQGHGDQPQHF. CDR3 in DNA: TGTGCCAGCAGCCAAGGACACGGCGATCAGCCCCAGCATTTT.

This clonotype was found many times. This chain uses TRBV28 with TRBJ2-7, with 8 bases matching TRBD2. This CDR3 comprises 18 residues. V lost 3 bases, J lost 4 bases, and 17 bases stayed unmatched. The germline V gene encodes CDR1 MDHEN and CDR2 SYDVKM. CDR3: CASSLASGWGPVSYEQYF. The CDR3 DNA is TGTGCCAGCAGTTTGGCTAGCGGGTGGGGACCCGTGAGTTACGAGCAGTACTTC.

This clonotype occurred many times. V usage is TRBV6-2 or TRBV6-3 and J usage is TRBJ2-5; TRBD1 or TRBD2 may be the D gene (5 bases each). The CDR3 is 13 residues long. Trimming removed 6 bases from V and 7 bases from J, with 15 bases in between. Germline loops: CDR1 MNHEY, CDR2 SVGEGT. CDR3 DNA sequence: TGTGCCAGCAGCAGGGACGGCGCGAGGACCCAGTACTTC. Translation: CASSRDGARTQYF.